This T cell receptor beta chain was obtained from a study of shared clonotypes between healthy human individuals. Genomic DNA per cell subset filled all wells of several immunoSEQ plates. Libraries were prepared by immunoSEQ multiplex PCR; TCRdb keeps only in-frame clonotypes and omits some of them. The sample yields about a million clones, 70% to 80% seen once. Into CD45RA+ naive and CD45RA-negative memory subsets, the CD4+ cells were split. Germline loops: CDR1 MNHEY, CDR2 SMNVEV (reference sequence). The V gene lost 6 bases and the J gene lost 3 bases, with 6 bases spanning the gap. The CDR3 has 11 residues. As to this clone: The sample contains more than one DNA sequence encoding this CDR3.

The genes are TRBV27 and TRBJ2-7; D uncertain. The specimen was memory CD4+ T cells sorted from blood. Subset reported: CD45RA-negative fraction. This sequence was found in a man aged 18 to 29 in good health. DNA of the CDR3: TGTGCCAGCAGGGATGTCTACGAGCAGTACTTC. Its translation: CASRDVYEQYF.